This paragraph covers one T cell receptor (beta chain) sequence. Germline CDR1 and CDR2: LGHDT and YNNKEL (reference sequence). V dropped 1 base and J dropped 6 bases, with 9 bases sitting between them. This CDR3 has 13 amino acids. The sample belongs to a study of blood T cell repertoires in COVID-19. Some clones are missing from TCRdb's copy, which holds only in-frame ones; the method was immunoSEQ multiplex PCR. In the table there are fewer than 20,000 clones, 76% of which are singletons. The gene calls are TRBV3-1 (or the pseudogene TRBV3-2) and TRBJ1-1; no reliable D call. This clonotype was sampled from a man in his 70s with active or convalescent COVID-19. The sequencing sample was made of peripheral blood. CDR3 sequence (DNA): TGTGCCAGCAGCCAAGTATTTGACTCTGAAGCTTTCTTT. Translated, it gives CASSQVFDSEAFF.